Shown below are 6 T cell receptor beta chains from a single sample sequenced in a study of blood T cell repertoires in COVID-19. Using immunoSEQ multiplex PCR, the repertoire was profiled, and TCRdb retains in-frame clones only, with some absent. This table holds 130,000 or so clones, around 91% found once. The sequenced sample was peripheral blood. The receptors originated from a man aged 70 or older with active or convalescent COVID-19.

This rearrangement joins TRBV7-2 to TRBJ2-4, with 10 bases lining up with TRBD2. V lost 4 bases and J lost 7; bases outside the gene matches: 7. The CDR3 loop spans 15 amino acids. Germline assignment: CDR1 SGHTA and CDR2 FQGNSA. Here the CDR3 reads CASSWTSGTQNIQYF. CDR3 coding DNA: TGTGCCAGCAGCTGGACTAGCGGAACCCAGAACATTCAGTACTTC.

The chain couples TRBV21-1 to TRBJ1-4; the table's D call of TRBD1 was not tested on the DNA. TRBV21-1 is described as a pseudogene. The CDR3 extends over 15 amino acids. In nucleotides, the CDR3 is TGTGCCAGCAGCAAAAGGCAGGGAACTAATGAAAAACTGTTTTTT. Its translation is CASSKRQGTNEKLFF.

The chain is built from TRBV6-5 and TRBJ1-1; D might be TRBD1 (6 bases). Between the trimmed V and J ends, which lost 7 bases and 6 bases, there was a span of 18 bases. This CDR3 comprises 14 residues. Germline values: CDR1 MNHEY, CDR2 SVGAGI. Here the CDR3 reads CASMRTATGSEAFF. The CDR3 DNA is TGTGCCAGCATGCGGACAGCTACGGGGTCTGAAGCTTTCTTT.

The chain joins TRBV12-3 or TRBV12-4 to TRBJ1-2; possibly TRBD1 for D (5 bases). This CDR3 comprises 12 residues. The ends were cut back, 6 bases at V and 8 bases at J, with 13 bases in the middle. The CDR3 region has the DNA TGTGCCAGCAGCGACGTAGGGGAAGGCTACACCTTC. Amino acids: CASSDVGEGYTF.

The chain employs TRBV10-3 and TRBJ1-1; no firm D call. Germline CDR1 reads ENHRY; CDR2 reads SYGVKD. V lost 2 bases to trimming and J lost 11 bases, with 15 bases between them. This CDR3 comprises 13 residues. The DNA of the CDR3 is TGTGCCATCAGTGAGGAGCCAAGCATGTCGGCTTTCTTT. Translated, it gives CAISEEPSMSAFF.

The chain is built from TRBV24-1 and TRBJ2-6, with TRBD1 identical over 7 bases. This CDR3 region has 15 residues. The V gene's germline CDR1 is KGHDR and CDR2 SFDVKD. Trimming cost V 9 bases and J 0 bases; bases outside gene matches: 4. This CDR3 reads CATGDSSSGANVLTF. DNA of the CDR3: TGTGCCACCGGGGACAGTTCCTCTGGGGCCAACGTCCTGACTTTC.